Following are 17 T cell receptor beta chains from one sample sequenced in a study of T cell responses to AZD1222 COVID-19 vaccine. Profiling relied on immunoSEQ multiplex PCR, and the TCRdb table lists in-frame clones only, not all of them. The data contain 95,000 to 150,000 clones, around nine tenths of them singletons. This specimen consisted of peripheral blood, obtained on day 0 of AZD1222 vaccination. The receptors here all came from an adult in good health.

This clone was counted between two and nine times. J is TRBJ1-1 and V is TRBV19; TRBD1 might be the D (6 bases). Germline V CDR1 and CDR2: LNHDA, SQIVND (reference sequence). Trimming pared 1 base from V and 3 bases from J, leaving 12 bases between. The CDR3 totals 15 residues. The CDR3, as DNA: TGTGCCAGTAGTATAGTAGGGGGGAAGGACACTGAAGCTTTCTTT. This codes for CASSIVGGKDTEAFF. The whole variable domain, filled in from reference TRBV19 and TRBJ1-1, reads DGGITQSPKYLFRKEGQNVTLSCEQNLNHDAMYWYRQDPGQGLRLIYYSQIVNDFQKGDIAEGYSVSREKKESFPLTVTSAQKNPTAFYLCASSIVGGKDTEAFFGQGTRLTVV.

This clone was picked up a small number of times. The V gene is TRBV5-4, the J gene TRBJ2-7, with unresolved D. The germline gives CDR1 SGHNT, CDR2 YYREEE (reference sequence). This CDR3 is built from 13 residues. V lost 4 bases and J 1 base, leaving 9 bases between the germline ends. The CDR3 loop reads CASSQARSYEQYF. CDR3 DNA sequence: TGTGCCAGCAGCCAGGCGCGGTCCTACGAGCAGTACTTC.

The V gene is TRBV3-1 (or the pseudogene TRBV3-2), the J gene TRBJ1-4; a weak D match, TRBD1 (5 bases). The CDR3 has 15 residues. Trimming shortened V by 0 bases and J by 8 bases, and 13 bases separated the two germline ends. Germline V gene lookup returns CDR1 LGHDT and CDR2 YNNKEL (reference sequence). The CDR3, as DNA: TGTGCCAGCAGCCAAGATTTCCAGGGCTGGGAAAAACTGTTTTTT. Translated: CASSQDFQGWEKLFF.

This sequence joins TRBV7-9 and TRBJ2-2; 9 bases fit TRBD1. J was trimmed by 5 bases and V by 5 bases; bases with no gene match: 9. Germline CDR1 SEHNR, CDR2 FQNEAQ (reference sequence). CDR3 size: 16 residues. The CDR3 protein is CASSRQQGAPTGELFF. In DNA form, the CDR3 reads TGTGCCAGCAGCCGACAACAGGGGGCGCCGACCGGGGAGCTGTTTTTT. The complete variable domain, with remaining parts taken from reference TRBV7-9 and TRBJ2-2, reads DTGVSQNPRHKITKRGQNVTFRCDPISEHNRLYWYRQTLGQGPEFLTYFQNEAQLEKSRLLSDRFSAERPKGSFSTLEIQRTEQGDSAMYLCASSRQQGAPTGELFFGEGSRLTVL.

A word on this clone: A junction end diverges from the germline sequence, so it may reflect a read error. This chain uses TRBV6-4 with TRBJ2-7; D gene unclear. Looked up from germline, CDR1 is MRHNA and CDR2 is SNTAGT. The CDR3 runs 12 residues. CDR3 nucleotides: TGTGCCAGCAGTGATGACAACTACGGGCAGTACTTC. Its protein product is CASSDDNYGQYF.

DNA of the CDR3: TGTGCCAGCAGCTCCCCCCCACGGGGCACAGATACGCAGTATTTT. The encoded protein is CASSSPPRGTDTQYF. The chain joins TRBV5-8 to TRBJ2-3; D call uncertain. Germline V gene sequence: CDR1 SGHTS, CDR2 YDEGEE. The CDR3 contains 15 residues. V shed 3 bases and J shed 1 base, with 12 bases lying between them. The full variable domain, with the rest looked up from reference TRBV5-8 and TRBJ2-3, is EAGVTQSPTHLIKTRGQQATLRCSPISGHTSVYWYQQALGLGLQFLLWYDEGEERNRGNFPPRFSGRQFPNYSSELNVNALELEDSALYLCASSSPPRGTDTQYFGPGTRLTVL.

The chain uses TRBV28 and TRBJ2-7; 7 nucleotides match TRBD1. V lost 5 bases and J lost 2; bases outside the gene matches: 9. Germline V gene data show CDR1 as MDHEN and CDR2 as SYDVKM. The CDR3 length is 15 residues. CDR3 in DNA: TGTGCCAGCAGTCCCGAGACAGGGTCGGCCTACGAGCAGTACTTC. Its protein product is CASSPETGSAYEQYF. Filled out from reference TRBV28 and TRBJ2-7, the complete variable domain reads DVKVTQSSRYLVKRTGEKVFLECVQDMDHENMFWYRQDPGLGLRLIYFSYDVKMKEKGDIPEGYSVSREKKERFSLILESASTNQTSMYLCASSPETGSAYEQYFGPGTRLTVT.

The rearrangement joins TRBV7-9 to TRBJ1-5, with D perhaps TRBD1 (5 bases). V was clipped by 5 bases and J by 5 bases, with 13 bases between them. The V gene's germline CDR1 is SEHNR and CDR2 FQNEAQ (reference sequence). This CDR3 has 14 amino acids. The CDR3 loop reads CASSTSAGDQPQHF. For the CDR3, the DNA is TGTGCCAGCAGCACCTCGGCGGGGGATCAGCCCCAGCATTTT. The entire variable domain, with the rest obtained from reference TRBV7-9 and TRBJ1-5, is as follows: DTGVSQNPRHKITKRGQNVTFRCDPISEHNRLYWYRQTLGQGPEFLTYFQNEAQLEKSRLLSDRFSAERPKGSFSTLEIQRTEQGDSAMYLCASSTSAGDQPQHFGDGTRLSIL.

This chain joins TRBV28 and TRBJ2-5; maybe TRBD1 (6 bases). The CDR3 is 14 amino acids. Looked up from germline, CDR1 is MDHEN and CDR2 is SYDVKM. The ends were cut back, 6 bases at V and 2 bases at J, with 13 bases in the middle. The CDR3 bases are TGTGCCAGCAGCCGTGGGACACCTCAAGAGACCCAGTACTTC. Residues: CASSRGTPQETQYF.

Here the CDR3 reads CASSYSSGANVLTF. The CDR3 bases are TGTGCCAGCAGTTACTCGTCTGGGGCCAACGTCCTGACTTTC. V usage is TRBV6-2 or TRBV6-3 and J usage is TRBJ2-6; no firm D call. The germline CDR1 and CDR2 sequences are MNHEY and SVGEGT. The CDR3 sequence is 14 residues long. Between the trimmed V and J ends, which lost 0 bases and 1 base, there was a span of 1 base.

This chain joins TRBV3-1 (or the pseudogene TRBV3-2) and TRBJ2-1, with 9 bases lining up with TRBD2. Losses at the gene ends were 0 bases for V and 8 bases for J; bases not matched to a gene: 8. Germline CDR1 LGHDT, CDR2 YNNKEL (reference sequence). This CDR3 has 16 residues. The CDR3 DNA reads TGTGCCAGCAGCCAAGAGTGGGCGGGGGGGCCGGATGAGCAGTTCTTC. Translating it yields CASSQEWAGGPDEQFF.

This clone was seen once. The J gene is TRBJ2-2, the V gene TRBV6-1, with 7 bases identical to TRBD1. Per germline, CDR1 MNHNS and CDR2 SASEGT. Trimming cost V 1 base and J 1 base; bases outside gene matches: 3. The CDR3 is 16 amino acids. The CDR3 loop reads CASSEGAGGNTGELFF. For the CDR3, the DNA is TGTGCCAGCAGTGAAGGTGCAGGGGGGAACACCGGGGAGCTGTTTTTT.

This clone occurred a few times. The V and J genes are TRBV12-5 and TRBJ1-6; no clear D gene. Trimming left V 0 bases short and J 10 bases short, with 4 bases between. Germline V gives CDR1 LGHNT, CDR2 FRNRAP. The CDR3 loop spans 12 amino acids. CDR3 loop: CASGLVNSPLHF. CDR3 coding DNA: TGTGCTAGTGGTTTGGTAAACTCACCCCTCCACTTT.

The chain employs TRBV6-6 and TRBJ1-5; no clear D gene. The CDR3 extends over 15 amino acids. Trimming removed 8 bases from V and 0 bases from J, with 14 bases in between. CDR1 is MNHNY, CDR2 SVGAGI, per germline (reference sequence). CDR3 region: CASARERNSNQPQHF. CDR3 nucleotide sequence: TGTGCCAGCGCCCGGGAGAGAAATAGCAATCAGCCCCAGCATTTT.

The genes are TRBV30 and TRBJ2-7; D is tentatively TRBD1 or TRBD2 (5 bases each). The V gene lost 6 bases and the J gene lost 6 bases, with 12 bases spanning the gap. The CDR3 has 11 amino acids. Germline CDR1 GTSNPN, CDR2 SVGIG (reference sequence). The CDR3 protein is CACFWDGEQYF. CDR3 DNA sequence: TGTGCCTGCTTTTGGGACGGCGAGCAGTACTTC.

The V gene is TRBV10-2, the J gene TRBJ1-1; no clear D gene. Trimming stripped 3 bases from V and 1 base from J, with 6 bases between. The CDR3 is 13 amino acids. Germline V gives CDR1 WSHSY, CDR2 SAAADI. The CDR3 coding sequence is TGCGCCAGCAGTGACTATGAGAACACTGAAGCTTTCTTT. Translating gives CASSDYENTEAFF.

V and J are TRBV7-9 and TRBJ2-7; possibly TRBD2 for D (5 bases). From germline, CDR1 is SEHNR and CDR2 FQNEAQ (reference sequence). V was shortened by 4 bases and J by 7 bases, with 17 bases between the two germline ends. The CDR3 spans 14 residues. This chain's CDR3 is CASSSERAAWEQYF. For the CDR3, the DNA is TGTGCCAGCAGCTCCGAGAGGGCAGCGTGGGAGCAGTACTTC.